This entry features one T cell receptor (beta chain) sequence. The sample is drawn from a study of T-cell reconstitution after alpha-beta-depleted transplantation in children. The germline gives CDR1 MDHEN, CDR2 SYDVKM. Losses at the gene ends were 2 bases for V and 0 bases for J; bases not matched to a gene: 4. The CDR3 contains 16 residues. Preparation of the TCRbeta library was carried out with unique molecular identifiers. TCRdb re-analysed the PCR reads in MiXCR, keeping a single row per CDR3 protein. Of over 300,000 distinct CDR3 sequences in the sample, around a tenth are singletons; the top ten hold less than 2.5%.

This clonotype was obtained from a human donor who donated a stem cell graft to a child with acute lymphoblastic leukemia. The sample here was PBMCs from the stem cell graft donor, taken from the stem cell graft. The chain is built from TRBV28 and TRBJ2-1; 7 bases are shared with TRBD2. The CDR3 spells CASSLEGGSSYNEQFF. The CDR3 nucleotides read TGTGCCAGCAGTTTAGAAGGCGGGAGCTCCTACAATGAGCAGTTCTTC.